The clone carrying this TCR beta chain came up many times. The source of the sample is a study of neurological immune-mediated disorders. The authors obtained over 170 million TCR-beta sequences from 15-18 subjects per sequencing run. TCRdb reanalysed the 5' RACE reads using MiXCR and keeps one entry per CDR3 protein. This table holds tens of thousands of distinct CDR3 sequences, approximately 12% found once. The CDR3 consists of 16 residues. Germline CDR1 and CDR2: LGHDT and YNNKEL (reference sequence). Trimming left V 0 bases short and J 1 base short, with 10 bases between. Time point denoted: longitudinal time-point 3.

The chain employs TRBV3-1 and TRBJ1-5; no clear D gene. The sequence was obtained from a male donor with HTLV-1-associated myelopathy (HAM/TSP). The sample taken for sequencing was PBMCs. This chain's CDR3 is CASSQEGGPSNQPQHF. CDR3 sequence (DNA): TGTGCCAGCAGCCAAGAAGGTGGTCCGAGCAATCAGCCCCAGCATTTT.